A single sample gave rise to the 22 T cell receptor beta chains below, sequenced in a study of Ad26.COV2.S vaccination and SARS-CoV-2 variants. As for treatment: 19 received Ad26.COV2.S at low or high dose, single or two shots; roughly five received placebo; per-sample allocation not given. It was on day 63 after the first vaccine or placebo injection that samples were taken. TCRdb keeps only in-frame clones here, not all; method: immunoSEQ multiplex PCR. In the table there are about 440,000 clones, roughly 87% of which are singletons. Material: peripheral blood, obtained in a trial of Ad26.COV2.S vaccine versus placebo. These receptors were taken from a person aged 18-65 years who received the Ad26.COV2.S COVID-19 vaccine or a placebo.

This chain uses TRBV6-2 or TRBV6-3 with TRBJ1-5, with D perhaps TRBD1 (5 bases). This CDR3 is built from 15 residues. Trimming removed 2 bases at V and 0 bases at J, with 8 bases between. Germline CDR1 MNHEY, CDR2 SVGEGT. The CDR3 is CASSYEGYSNQPQHF. CDR3 nucleotides: TGTGCCAGCAGTTACGAGGGGTATAGCAATCAGCCCCAGCATTTT.

The chain carries TRBV6-2 or TRBV6-3 and TRBJ2-5; D possibly matches TRBD1 or TRBD2 (5 bases each). Trimming took off 6 bases at V and 2 bases at J, with 10 bases between the two ends. Looked up from germline, CDR1 is MNHEY and CDR2 is SVGEGT. This CDR3 region has 13 residues. The CDR3 DNA sequence: TGTGCCAGCAGCACGGGACCTCAAGAGACCCAGTACTTC. Protein product: CASSTGPQETQYF.

This clone was observed a single time. The rearrangement uses TRBV11-3 and TRBJ1-6, with D hard to call. Germline loops: CDR1 SGHNT, CDR2 YENEEA. This CDR3 has 13 residues. Trimming took 5 bases from V and 9 from J, leaving 11 bases between them. The CDR3 here is CASSLLGGSPLHF. In DNA form, the CDR3 reads TGTGCCAGCAGCCTCCTCGGTGGTTCACCCCTCCACTTT.

The V call is TRBV6-5, the J call TRBJ2-3; 13 positions agree with TRBD2. V lost 6 bases to trimming and J lost 6 bases; unmatched junction nucleotides: 6. The CDR3 has 15 residues. CDR1 is MNHEY, CDR2 SVGAGI, per germline. This CDR3 is CASRGLAGAADTQYF. The CDR3 DNA sequence: TGTGCCAGCAGAGGACTAGCGGGAGCGGCGGATACGCAGTATTTT.

The CDR3 DNA reads TGTGCCAGCAGCTTAGTAGGTAGAGAGACCCAGTACTTC. Amino acid sequence: CASSLVGRETQYF. The V gene is TRBV7-8, the J gene TRBJ2-5; no definite D call. The V and J ends lost 1 base and 4 bases respectively, with 7 bases between them. Germline loops: CDR1 SGHVS, CDR2 FQNEAQ. This CDR3 comprises 13 residues. Variable domain in full (rest from reference TRBV7-8 and TRBJ2-5): GAGVSQSPRYKVAKRGQDVALRCDPISGHVSLFWYQQALGQGPEFLTYFQNEAQLDKSGLPSDRFFAERPEGSVSTLKIQRTQQEDSAVYLCASSLVGRETQYFGPGTRLLVL.

This clone showed up just once. The chain combines TRBV28 with TRBJ1-2, with D possibly matching TRBD1 (6 bases). The CDR3 spans 13 residues. Deletions cut 2 bases from V and 6 bases from J, with 10 bases between. Germline CDR1 and CDR2: MDHEN and SYDVKM. This chain's CDR3 is CASSLRTVDGYTF. The CDR3 region has the DNA TGTGCCAGCAGTTTAAGGACAGTCGATGGCTACACCTTC.

The count of this clone is one. This chain's CDR3 is CASSLAQAYRETQYF. CDR3 DNA: TGTGCCAGCAGCTTAGCGCAGGCATATAGGGAGACCCAGTACTTC. J is TRBJ2-5 and V is TRBV7-8; D is uncertain. The V gene lost 0 bases and the J gene lost 5 bases, with 13 bases spanning the gap. The CDR3 totals 15 residues. Per germline, CDR1 SGHVS and CDR2 FQNEAQ.

The CDR3, as DNA: TGCGCCAGCGGTGCTTGGGCGAGGTCCGTCACTAGCACAGATACGCAGTATTTT. This sequence encodes CASGAWARSVTSTDTQYF. The J gene is TRBJ2-3, the V gene TRBV5-1; D call uncertain. Germline-derived CDR1 and CDR2 are SGHRS and YFSETQ. The V and J ends lost 7 bases and 0 bases respectively, with 24 bases between them. This CDR3 has 18 amino acids. Looking up the rest from reference TRBV5-1 and TRBJ2-3 gives the full variable domain: KAGVTQTPRYLIKTRGQQVTLSCSPISGHRSVSWYQQTPGQGLQFLFEYFSETQRNKGNFPGRFSGRQFSNSRSEMNVSTLELGDSALYLCASGAWARSVTSTDTQYFGPGTRLTVL.

This chain connects TRBV6-5 to TRBJ1-5; D gene uncertain. Germline values: CDR1 MNHEY, CDR2 SVGAGI. Trimming shortened V by 6 bases and J by 0 bases, and 6 bases separated the two germline ends. The CDR3 is 13 amino acids. For the CDR3, the DNA is TGTGCCAGCAGAGTATTTAGCAATCAGCCCCAGCATTTT. It encodes CASRVFSNQPQHF.

The gene calls are TRBV14 and TRBJ2-7, with TRBD1 matching 9 bases. The CDR3 length is 17 residues. V lost 4 bases to trimming and J lost 2 bases; unmatched junction nucleotides: 12. Germline lookup yields CDR1 SGHDN and CDR2 FVKESK. CDR3 protein: CASSPTRWTGDTYEQYF. As DNA, the CDR3 is TGTGCCAGCAGCCCGACGAGGTGGACAGGGGATACCTACGAGCAGTACTTC.

V usage is TRBV9 and J usage is TRBJ2-1; D call uncertain. V was trimmed by 1 base and J by 10 bases, leaving 9 bases between them. The CDR3 has 12 residues. Germline V lookup: CDR1 SGDLS, CDR2 YYNGEE. The DNA of the CDR3 is TGTGCCAGCAGCGTAAGTATTGAGGAGCAGTTCTTC. It encodes CASSVSIEEQFF.

This rearrangement joins TRBV12-5 to TRBJ2-1; D is uncertain. CDR3 size: 13 residues. V was shortened by 5 bases and J by 0 bases, with 5 bases between the two germline ends. Germline lookup yields CDR1 LGHNT and CDR2 FRNRAP. CDR3 residues: CASGPSSYNEQFF. CDR3 bases: TGTGCTAGTGGTCCCAGCTCCTACAATGAGCAGTTCTTC.

V usage is TRBV4-2 and J usage is TRBJ2-3; tentatively, D is TRBD2 (5 bases). Trimming shortened V by 2 bases and J by 1 base, and 13 bases separated the two germline ends. Germline V gene lookup returns CDR1 LGHNA and CDR2 YNFKEQ. This CDR3 is 16 amino acids long. The CDR3 nucleotides read TGTGCCAGCAGCCAATTAGTAGCGCGACGCACAGATACGCAGTATTTT. Translation gives CASSQLVARRTDTQYF.

CDR3 bases: TGCGCCAGCAGCCGAGCGGACAGGGCCCTCTCCTACAATGAGCAGTTCTTC. This sequence encodes CASSRADRALSYNEQFF. V and J are TRBV4-3 and TRBJ2-1, with TRBD1 matching over 8 bases. CDR3 size: 17 residues. Per the germline V gene, CDR1 is LGHNA and CDR2 is YSLEER. The V segment lost 4 bases and the J segment 0 bases; nucleotides outside the gene matches: 8.

CDR3 DNA sequence: TGTGCCAGCAGCTTGTTGAGGACTAGCGGGCCCTACAATGAGCAGTTCTTC. Translation gives CASSLLRTSGPYNEQFF. V usage is TRBV5-6 and J usage is TRBJ2-1, with 11 bases matching TRBD2. The CDR3 covers 17 residues. With V trimmed by 1 base and J by 2 bases, 5 bases remained unmatched. CDR1 and CDR2 from the germline V gene are SGHDT and YYEEEE.

The rearrangement links TRBV5-5 to TRBJ2-3; D is ambiguous. CDR1 is SGHKS and CDR2 is YYEKEE in the germline V gene (reference sequence). The V end lost 4 bases, the J end lost 3 bases, and 12 bases lay between the germline ends. The length of the CDR3 is 14 residues. The CDR3 is CASSTRLWTDTQYF. DNA for the CDR3: TGTGCCAGCAGCACCCGATTATGGACAGATACGCAGTATTTT.

The chain couples TRBV7-9 to TRBJ2-3; D perhaps matches TRBD1 (6 bases). V dropped 5 bases and J dropped 2 bases, with 17 bases sitting between them. The CDR3 sequence is 16 residues long. Germline V gives CDR1 SEHNR, CDR2 FQNEAQ (reference sequence). The CDR3 DNA follows: TGTGCCAGCAGCACTAGAAGGACAGTCCCCACAGATACGCAGTATTTT. Its translation: CASSTRRTVPTDTQYF.

The chain recombines TRBV7-2 with TRBJ2-1; the match to TRBD2 covers 7 bases. The V segment lost 2 bases and the J segment 3 bases; nucleotides outside the gene matches: 1. CDR3 length: 14 amino acids. Germline CDR1 SGHTA, CDR2 FQGNSA. CDR3 amino acids: CASSLLAVYNEQFF. The CDR3 DNA is TGTGCCAGCAGCTTACTAGCGGTCTACAATGAGCAGTTCTTC.

This clone occurred a few times. The chain links TRBV4-3 to TRBJ1-1, with D unresolved. Germline V CDR1 and CDR2: LGHNA, YSLEER. The V gene lost 1 base and the J gene lost 5 bases, with 14 bases spanning the gap. The CDR3 totals 15 residues. CDR3 sequence reads: CASSQGVGGRTEAFF. The DNA for the CDR3 is TGCGCCAGCAGCCAAGGAGTAGGCGGAAGGACTGAAGCTTTCTTT.

The V and J genes are TRBV11-2 and TRBJ2-3; a weak D match, TRBD1 (5 bases). Germline loops: CDR1 SGHAT, CDR2 FQNNGV. CDR3 size: 14 residues. V dropped 9 bases and J dropped 0 bases, with 13 bases sitting between them. The CDR3 sequence is CASYRLASTDTQYF. In nucleotides, the CDR3 is TGTGCCAGTTACAGGTTGGCTAGCACAGATACGCAGTATTTT. Combining the CDR3 with reference TRBV11-2 and TRBJ2-3 gives the whole variable domain EAGVAQSPRYKIIEKRQSVAFWCNPISGHATLYWYQQILGQGPKLLIQFQNNGVVDDSQLPKDRFSAERLKGVDSTLKIQPAKLEDSAVYLCASYRLASTDTQYFGPGTRLTVL.

There are a few counts of this clone. This chain joins TRBV7-9 and TRBJ2-2; maybe TRBD1 (6 bases). CDR1 and CDR2 (germline): SEHNR, FQNEAQ (reference sequence). Between the trimmed V and J ends, which lost 4 bases and 6 bases, there was a span of 9 bases. This CDR3 has 13 amino acids. Written as DNA, the CDR3 is TGTGCCAGCAGCTGGAGGACAGCCGGGGAGCTGTTTTTT. It yields the protein CASSWRTAGELFF.

The chain employs TRBV6-6 and TRBJ1-5; D is possibly TRBD1 (5 bases). Germline V gives CDR1 MNHNY, CDR2 SVGAGI (reference sequence). This CDR3 is built from 14 residues. Between the trimmed V and J ends, which lost 2 bases and 2 bases, there was a span of 7 bases. The CDR3 nucleotides are TGTGCCAGCAGTTACGGGGGTGGCAATCAGCCCCAGCATTTT. Its protein is CASSYGGGNQPQHF.